These 31 T cell receptor beta chains were all obtained from the same sample, sequenced in a study of T cell responses to AZD1222 COVID-19 vaccine. TCRdb's copy holds only in-frame clones and misses some; the assay was immunoSEQ multiplex PCR. The sample includes 150,000 or so clones, less than 90% of them seen just once. This specimen consisted of peripheral blood, obtained on day 0 of AZD1222 vaccination. The receptors stem from an adult in good health.

The genes are TRBV6-5 and TRBJ2-3; the match to TRBD1 covers 7 bases. CDR1 is MNHEY and CDR2 is SVGAGI in the germline V gene. V gave up 4 bases and J gave up 5 bases; unmatched junction bases: 6. This CDR3 has 14 amino acids. CDR3: CASSLRTGGDTQYF. The CDR3 nucleotides are TGTGCCAGCAGTTTACGGACAGGAGGAGATACGCAGTATTTT.

V and J are TRBV25-1 and TRBJ1-2, with 10 bases identical to TRBD1. CDR1 is MGHDK, CDR2 SYGVNS, per germline. V was pared by 6 bases and J by 3 bases, with 7 bases of the junction left unmatched. The length of the CDR3 is 15 residues. The DNA of the CDR3 is TGTGCCAGCAGCAGAAGGGACAGGGGTCACTATGGCTACACCTTC. It codes for CASSRRDRGHYGYTF.

The rearrangement uses TRBV5-6 and TRBJ1-2, with D perhaps TRBD1 (6 bases). Trimming cost V 2 bases and J 8 bases, with 13 bases left between them. This CDR3 contains 13 residues. Germline CDR1 and CDR2: SGHDT and YYEEEE. CDR3: CASSLGGSGGYTF. The CDR3 DNA reads as TGTGCCAGCAGCTTAGGGGGTTCGGGAGGCTACACCTTC.

This rearrangement joins TRBV3-1 (or the pseudogene TRBV3-2) to TRBJ1-5; 8 bases align to TRBD1. J lost 0 bases, V lost 4 bases, and 5 bases had no gene match. Germline loops: CDR1 LGHDT, CDR2 YNNKEL (reference sequence). The CDR3 spans 16 residues. Here the CDR3 reads CASSRGTGGSNQPQHF. The CDR3 region has the DNA TGTGCCAGCAGCCGCGGGACAGGAGGTAGCAATCAGCCCCAGCATTTT.

This clone was seen a few times. DNA of the CDR3: TGTGCCAGCACAACGGGACAGGACTACAATGAGCAGTTCTTC. This encodes CASTTGQDYNEQFF. V is TRBV28 and J is TRBJ2-1; 8 positions match TRBD1. V gave up 7 bases and J gave up 3 bases; unmatched junction bases: 5. The CDR3 spans 14 residues. The germline V gene encodes CDR1 MDHEN and CDR2 SYDVKM. Looking up the rest from reference TRBV28 and TRBJ2-1 gives the full variable domain: DVKVTQSSRYLVKRTGEKVFLECVQDMDHENMFWYRQDPGLGLRLIYFSYDVKMKEKGDIPEGYSVSREKKERFSLILESASTNQTSMYLCASTTGQDYNEQFFGPGTRLTVL.

CDR3 residues: CASSQTLNYGYTF. In nucleotides, the CDR3 is TGTGCCAGCAGCCAGACACTAAACTATGGCTACACCTTC. The chain employs TRBV6-5 and TRBJ1-2; D gene unclear. The CDR3 has 13 amino acids. V was trimmed by 6 bases and J by 2 bases, leaving 10 bases between them. Per germline, CDR1 MNHEY and CDR2 SVGAGI.

This clone was detected once. V gene TRBV4-1 combines with J gene TRBJ1-6; D gene uncertain. V gave up 0 bases and J gave up 7 bases, with 7 bases separating them. CDR1 and CDR2 (germline): MGHRA, YSYEKL. The CDR3 loop spans 14 amino acids. For the CDR3, the DNA is TGCGCCAGCAGCCAAGACGTGTTCAATTCACCCCTCCACTTT. This gives the protein CASSQDVFNSPLHF.

The chain has TRBV6-5 and TRBJ1-6; D possibly corresponds to TRBD1 (6 bases). The CDR3 has 16 amino acids. Germline-derived CDR1 and CDR2 are MNHEY and SVGAGI. V was trimmed by 2 bases and J by 5 bases, leaving 13 bases between them. DNA for the CDR3: TGTGCCAGCAGTTACCTCTTAACAGGGAATAATTCACCCCTCCACTTT. Translated: CASSYLLTGNNSPLHF.

This chain links TRBV7-8 with TRBJ1-1, with 7 bases aligning to TRBD1. V gave up 5 bases and J gave up 0 bases; unmatched junction bases: 6. The CDR3 runs 15 residues. Germline V CDR1 and CDR2: SGHVS, FQNEAQ. For the CDR3, the DNA is TGTGCCAGCAGCCCAACACAGGGGCTGAACACTGAAGCTTTCTTT. Translating gives CASSPTQGLNTEAFF.

The chain links TRBV7-8 to TRBJ1-6; D uncertain. The germline V gene encodes CDR1 SGHVS and CDR2 FQNEAQ. Trimming took off 2 bases at V and 9 bases at J, with 5 bases between the two ends. The CDR3 loop spans 12 amino acids. The CDR3 loop reads CASSLSGSPLHF. The CDR3 DNA reads as TGTGCCAGCAGCTTAAGCGGTTCACCCCTCCACTTT. The full variable domain, its missing parts supplied by reference TRBV7-8 and TRBJ1-6, is GAGVSQSPRYKVAKRGQDVALRCDPISGHVSLFWYQQALGQGPEFLTYFQNEAQLDKSGLPSDRFFAERPEGSVSTLKIQRTQQEDSAVYLCASSLSGSPLHFGNGTRLTVT.

This clone was recorded once. The chain recombines TRBV2 with TRBJ2-1, with TRBD1 as a possible D gene (7 bases). V dropped 6 bases and J dropped 3 bases, with 15 bases sitting between them. The CDR3 loop spans 15 amino acids. CDR1 is SNHLY and CDR2 is FYNNEI in the germline V gene. The CDR3 is CASSEGAGFYNEQFF. CDR3 sequence (DNA): TGTGCCAGCAGCGAGGGGGCGGGATTCTACAATGAGCAGTTCTTC. The entire variable domain, with the rest obtained from reference TRBV2 and TRBJ2-1, is as follows: EPEVTQTPSHQVTQMGQEVILRCVPISNHLYFYWYRQILGQKVEFLVSFYNNEISEKSEIFDDQFSVERPDGSNFTLKIRSTKLEDSAMYFCASSEGAGFYNEQFFGPGTRLTVL.

The chain carries TRBV7-3 and TRBJ2-2; no clear D. The CDR3 runs 18 residues. The germline CDR1 and CDR2 sequences are SGHTA and FQGTGA. Trimming took off 1 base at V and 3 bases at J, with 18 bases between the two ends. The CDR3 DNA reads TGTGCCAGCAGCTTAATTTCTATAGGGCCAGCCTACACCGGGGAGCTGTTTTTT. It is translated as CASSLISIGPAYTGELFF. The full variable domain, with the rest looked up from reference TRBV7-3 and TRBJ2-2, is GAGVSQTPSNKVTEKGKYVELRCDPISGHTALYWYRQSLGQGPEFLIYFQGTGAADDSGLPNDRFFAVRPEGSVSTLKIQRTERGDSAVYLCASSLISIGPAYTGELFFGEGSRLTVL.

V usage is TRBV18 and J usage is TRBJ2-1; TRBD2 matches at 11 bases. The CDR3 covers 16 residues. V dropped 3 bases and J dropped 7; count of bases not matched to a gene: 8. In germline, CDR1 is KGHSH, CDR2 LQKENI. Here the CDR3 DNA reads TGTGCCAGCTCACCGAAACTAGCGGGAGTCAATAATGAGCAGTTCTTC. It codes for CASSPKLAGVNNEQFF.

The chain joins TRBV9 to TRBJ1-1, with 10 bases lining up with TRBD1. The V and J ends lost 3 bases and 4 bases, in that order; junction bases with no gene match: 12. CDR3 length equals 17 residues. Germline values: CDR1 SGDLS, CDR2 YYNGEE. Here the CDR3 DNA reads TGTGCCAGCAGCGCCGGGACAGGGGTTTTGATCGGCACTGAAGCTTTCTTT. This sequence encodes CASSAGTGVLIGTEAFF. Based on the CDR3 plus reference TRBV9 and TRBJ1-1, the full variable domain is DSGVTQTPKHLITATGQRVTLRCSPRSGDLSVYWYQQSLDQGLQFLIQYYNGEERAKGNILERFSAQQFPDLHSELNLSSLELGDSALYFCASSAGTGVLIGTEAFFGQGTRLTVV.

V gene TRBV4-3 combines with J gene TRBJ2-3, with 7 bases that match TRBD2. The germline CDR1 and CDR2 sequences are LGHNA and YSLEER. Trimming at V came to 2 bases and at J to 6 bases, leaving 8 bases not matched to a gene. There are 15 residues in the CDR3. The CDR3 DNA reads TGCGCCAGCAGCCAAAATGCGGGAGATGGGGATACGCAGTATTTT. Translating it yields CASSQNAGDGDTQYF.

The rearrangement joins TRBV11-3 to TRBJ1-1; D gene unclear. Trimming left V 5 bases short and J 4 bases short, with 14 bases between. The germline gives CDR1 SGHNT, CDR2 YENEEA. This CDR3 has 14 residues. In DNA form, the CDR3 reads TGTGCCAGCAGCGTCGAAGGGCGGACCACTGAAGCTTTCTTT. Translated: CASSVEGRTTEAFF.

The chain carries TRBV27 and TRBJ2-7; unclear D gene. Germline CDR1 and CDR2: MNHEY and SMNVEV (reference sequence). This CDR3 spans 13 amino acids. Trimming cost V 3 bases and J 3 bases, with 9 bases left between them. CDR3 loop: CASSFNRNYEQYF. CDR3 nucleotides: TGTGCCAGCAGTTTCAACAGAAACTACGAGCAGTACTTC.

The chain is built from TRBV30 and TRBJ1-2; a weak D match, TRBD1 (5 bases). Trimming cost V 0 bases and J 4 bases, with 12 bases left between them. The CDR3 consists of 14 residues. Per the germline V gene, CDR1 is GTSNPN and CDR2 is SVGIG (reference sequence). The CDR3 is CAWSVSTGPYGYTF. The CDR3, as DNA: TGTGCCTGGAGTGTCTCCACAGGCCCCTATGGCTACACCTTC.

The rearrangement uses TRBV9 and TRBJ2-1; D not certain. Germline values: CDR1 SGDLS, CDR2 YYNGEE. V lost 7 bases to trimming and J lost 3 bases, with 14 bases between them. CDR3 length: 14 residues. CDR3 sequence reads: CASGDPGLYNEQFF. The DNA of the CDR3 is TGTGCCAGCGGGGATCCCGGTCTCTACAATGAGCAGTTCTTC. The full variable domain, rest sourced from reference TRBV9 and TRBJ2-1, is DSGVTQTPKHLITATGQRVTLRCSPRSGDLSVYWYQQSLDQGLQFLIQYYNGEERAKGNILERFSAQQFPDLHSELNLSSLELGDSALYFCASGDPGLYNEQFFGPGTRLTVL.

V and J are TRBV9 and TRBJ2-5; D call uncertain. This CDR3 is built from 15 residues. Germline loops: CDR1 SGDLS, CDR2 YYNGEE. Trimming removed 3 bases from V and 2 bases from J, with 14 bases in between. In nucleotides, the CDR3 is TGTGCCAGCAGCGCAATAGAATTTCCGCAAGAGACCCAGTACTTC. It specifies CASSAIEFPQETQYF.

This chain links TRBV2 with TRBJ1-4; D gene uncertain. Trimming cost V 4 bases and J 0 bases, with 9 bases left between them. Germline V gene sequence: CDR1 SNHLY, CDR2 FYNNEI. The CDR3 spans 15 residues. The CDR3 DNA follows: TGTGCCAGCAGTGCATTTGGGCCAACTAATGAAAAACTGTTTTTT. It translates to CASSAFGPTNEKLFF.

This chain links TRBV2 with TRBJ2-1; D is ambiguous. Trimming removed 7 bases from V and 8 bases from J, with 9 bases in between. CDR1 SNHLY and CDR2 FYNNEI come from the germline V gene. The CDR3 is 11 residues long. CDR3 amino acids: CASIVSDEQFF. In DNA form, the CDR3 reads TGTGCCAGCATTGTATCGGATGAGCAGTTCTTC.

The chain uses TRBV28 and TRBJ2-1, with D maybe TRBD1 (6 bases). Germline V CDR1 and CDR2: MDHEN, SYDVKM. With 4 bases removed from V and 7 bases from J, the gap between germline ends came to 8 bases. This CDR3 contains 12 residues. CDR3 bases: TGTGCCAGCAGTTCCGACAGGAATGAGCAGTTCTTC. This codes for CASSSDRNEQFF. Together with reference TRBV28 and TRBJ2-1, the CDR3 gives the full variable domain: DVKVTQSSRYLVKRTGEKVFLECVQDMDHENMFWYRQDPGLGLRLIYFSYDVKMKEKGDIPEGYSVSREKKERFSLILESASTNQTSMYLCASSSDRNEQFFGPGTRLTVL.

The V call is TRBV20-1, the J call TRBJ1-2; D is possibly TRBD1 (6 bases). Looked up from germline, CDR1 is DFQATT and CDR2 is SNEGSKA (reference sequence). This CDR3 contains 14 residues. Between the trimmed V and J ends, which lost 6 bases and 2 bases, there was a span of 16 bases. The CDR3 DNA sequence: TGCAGTGCCAGTCCCCGGGGGGCAAACTATGGCTACACCTTC. It yields the protein CSASPRGANYGYTF.

The rearrangement links TRBV11-3 to TRBJ2-2, with D perhaps assigned TRBD1 or TRBD2 (6 bases each). Trimming shortened V by 2 bases and J by 4 bases, and 17 bases separated the two germline ends. CDR1 and CDR2 (germline): SGHNT, YENEEA. The CDR3 is 17 residues long. The CDR3, as DNA: TGTGCCAGCAGCTTAAATTTGGGGGGCACGCGCACCGGGGAGCTGTTTTTT. Translating it yields CASSLNLGGTRTGELFF.

This chain links TRBV24-1 with TRBJ2-3; D uncertain. Germline V gene lookup returns CDR1 KGHDR and CDR2 SFDVKD. The CDR3 length is 13 residues. V lost 10 bases, J lost 3 bases, and 13 bases lay in between. CDR3 nucleotides: TGTGCCACTACATCCCAGTCGACAGATACGCAGTATTTT. Translation gives CATTSQSTDTQYF.

This chain uses TRBV4-2 with TRBJ2-7; D is ambiguous. V lost 1 base and J 1 base, leaving 11 bases between the germline ends. This CDR3 contains 15 residues. Per the germline V gene, CDR1 is LGHNA and CDR2 is YNFKEQ. The CDR3 loop is CASSQAWDISYEQYF. The CDR3 DNA reads as TGTGCCAGCAGCCAAGCATGGGATATATCCTACGAGCAGTACTTC.

This chain uses TRBV11-3 with TRBJ2-7; 8 bases agree with TRBD1. Germline loops: CDR1 SGHNT, CDR2 YENEEA. Trimming removed 5 bases from V and 5 bases from J; junction bases left unmatched: 5. This CDR3 is 13 amino acids long. The CDR3 protein is CASSPRQGHEQYF. The DNA for the CDR3 is TGTGCCAGCAGCCCCAGACAGGGGCACGAGCAGTACTTC.

To note about this clone: Different DNA sequences within this sample yield the same CDR3. This CDR3 is CASSPGGDQPQHF. The CDR3, as DNA: TGTGCCAGCTCACCGGGGGGAGATCAGCCCCAGCATTTT. The chain employs TRBV18 and TRBJ1-5; the D gene is possibly TRBD1 (5 bases). Germline loops: CDR1 KGHSH, CDR2 LQKENI. V was cut by 3 bases and J by 5 bases, with 8 bases left in between. The length of the CDR3 is 13 residues. The whole variable domain, filled in from reference TRBV18 and TRBJ1-5, reads NAGVMQNPRHLVRRRGQEARLRCSPMKGHSHVYWYRQLPEEGLKFMVYLQKENIIDESGMPKERFSAEFPKEGPSILRIQQVVRGDSAAYFCASSPGGDQPQHFGDGTRLSIL.

The chain's CDR3 is CASSQDPRVLWEKLFF. The DNA of the CDR3 is TGTGCCAGCAGCCAAGATCCGAGGGTGTTGTGGGAAAAACTGTTTTTT. The V gene is TRBV3-1 (or the pseudogene TRBV3-2), the J gene TRBJ1-4; no definite D call. V lost 0 bases to trimming and J lost 8 bases, with 16 bases between them. The CDR3 loop spans 16 amino acids. CDR1 and CDR2 from the germline V gene are LGHDT and YNNKEL (reference sequence).

This sequence joins TRBV27 and TRBJ2-1, with 7 bases matching TRBD2. Germline assignment: CDR1 MNHEY and CDR2 SMNVEV (reference sequence). The CDR3 consists of 14 residues. With V trimmed by 2 bases and J by 8 bases, 6 bases remained unmatched. The CDR3 nucleotides are TGTGCCAGCAGTTTAAGAGGCGGGAGTGATGAGCAGTTCTTC. Protein product: CASSLRGGSDEQFF.